A selection of T cell receptor beta chains follows, all from one sample in a study of T cell responses to AZD1222 COVID-19 vaccine. Profiled with immunoSEQ multiplex PCR; TCRdb holds only in-frame clones, not every one. The data contain about 130,000 clones, approximately 90% of them seen just once; the ten biggest clones take up 1.5% to 2%. Specimen: peripheral blood, collected on day 0 of AZD1222 vaccination. The source is an adult in good health. CDR3s include the opening cysteine and the closing phenylalanine or tryptophan. A D gene is named only where the DNA matches it firmly. Clone size is not always given. Where it is, it says once, few, many or a class for expanded clones.

length	D	size	J	V	CDR3	DNA
15	NA	NA	TRBJ1-1	TRBV11-2	CASSPRGGPNTEAFF	TGTGCCAGCAGCCCCCGAGGGGGGCCGAACACTGAAGCTTTCTTT
13	TRBD1	NA	TRBJ2-2	TRBV7-2	CASSGDRAGELFF	TGTGCCAGCAGCGGGGACAGGGCCGGGGAGCTGTTTTTT
16	TRBD1	NA	TRBJ2-7	TRBV5-4	CASSFSMGQGWDEQYF	TGTGCCAGCAGCTTCTCTATGGGACAGGGTTGGGACGAGCAGTACTTC
13	NA	NA	TRBJ2-7	TRBV7-7	CASSLGVAYEQYF	TGTGCTAGCAGCTTAGGGGTGGCCTACGAGCAGTACTTC
13	NA	NA	TRBJ2-2	TRBV7-3	CASSSVGTGELFF	TGTGCCAGCAGCTCCGTGGGGACCGGGGAGCTGTTTTTT
15	TRBD1	few	TRBJ1-4	TRBV7-2	CASSLGGGQDEKLFF	TGTGCCAGCAGCTTAGGTGGGGGACAGGATGAAAAACTGTTTTTT
17	NA	NA	TRBJ1-6	TRBV28	CASSLSMGILYNSPLHF	TGTGCCAGCAGTTTATCGATGGGCATCCTTTATAATTCACCCCTCCACTTT
15	TRBD2	NA	TRBJ2-3	TRBV10-2	CASSEGLAGVYTQYF	TGCGCCAGCAGTGAAGGACTAGCGGGGGTTTATACGCAGTATTTT
12	NA	NA	TRBJ1-2	TRBV19	CASSILAEGYTF	TGTGCCAGTAGTATTCTGGCGGAGGGCTACACCTTC
12	NA	once	TRBJ2-1	TRBV10-2	CASSESRYEQFF	TGCGCCAGCAGTGAGTCGAGGTATGAGCAGTTCTTC
14	NA	NA	TRBJ1-2	TRBV7-9	CASSASGISYGYTF	TGTGCCAGCAGTGCCTCGGGAATATCCTATGGCTACACCTTC
14	NA	NA	TRBJ1-1	TRBV10-3	CAISELGLNTEAFF	TGTGCCATCAGTGAGTTAGGGTTGAACACTGAAGCTTTCTTT